This is a list of T cell receptor beta chains from one sample in a study of cytomegalovirus exposure and HLA in healthy donors. Profiling relied on immunoSEQ multiplex PCR, and the TCRdb table lists in-frame clones only, not all of them. Of 110,000 or so clones in the sample, about 79% were seen once. Source material: PBMCs. These receptors were taken from a woman aged 18-29 years in good health and CMV-seronegative. CDR3s leave out the opening cysteine and the closing phenylalanine or tryptophan.

TRBV5-4,ASSAGPRANYGYT
TRBV7-6,ASSLAAAGDGYEQY
TRBV5-1,ASRRLETANTGELF
TRBV7-9,ASSSTDRNPTYEQY
TRBV11-3,ASSFQENYGYT
TRBV6-6,ASSRTGRDYGYT
TRBV20-1,SARATEAF
TRBV28,ASSLTGGGQETQY
TRBV19,ASSIGLAGFDEQF
TRBV5-1,ASSTLRGPNNEQF
TRBV4-2,ASSQAGLYNEQF
TRBV7-4,ASSQPGRASGGEDTQY
TRBV4-2,ASSQDSLQIYQPQH
TRBV13,ASSLGTHTGELF
TRBV6-4,ASSDSPGYGYT
TRBV7-2,ASSRTSGDYNEQF
TRBV2,ASSEARGGQETQY
TRBV9,ASSVGSGSYEQY
TRBV6-1,ASRGGAGRLEKLF
TRBV11-2,ASTPFGFRAEAF
TRBV28,ASSRLAGDYEQY
TRBV7-9,ASSSLQGGNEQF
TRBV18,ASSPPTGVNTEAF
TRBV9,ASSVVGGNSYGYT
TRBV10-3,AIGRPSETQY
TRBV19,ASSLVLYNEQF
TRBV7-9,ASSPGTGDQPQH
TRBV7-2,ASSRITVGYGYT
TRBV28,ASSSLNRLSDNRYGYT
TRBV11-2,ASSLTHTTSRDEQF
TRBV7-9,ASSWDFNYGYT
TRBV5-5,ASSLDTGDGYT
TRBV7-2,ASSLVALAGLGHEQF
TRBV7-9,ASSPQGWDTEAF
TRBV25-1,ASSDRGFTEAF
TRBV2,ASRGTGRDQPQH
TRBV28,ASDPGIRNTEAF
TRBV7-9,ASSLERIGVTEAF
TRBV7-2,ASSLDREKLF
TRBV6-1,ASSGVRVRTEAL
TRBV5-1,ASSLNRGRDTQY
TRBV13,ASSLDRDPLYEQY
TRBV18,ASSSSRERQPQH
TRBV6-5,ASSPKGIAGKTQY
TRBV10-1,ARKRGPDIQY